This T cell receptor beta chain was captured by sequencing in a study of T cells in tumors after PD-1 blockade. Study overall: Patients had no prior checkpoint blockade, systemic immunosuppressants, or anti-cancer therapy within 4 weeks. On average, peripheral blood gave 110,000 or so TCR templates and under 45,000 unique clonotypes.

Genomic DNA template from tumor biopsies or peripheral blood, about 600 ng to 6,004 ng input. Profiling relied on immunoSEQ multiplex PCR, and the TCRdb table lists in-frame clones only, not all of them. Of approximately 20,000 clones in the sample, more than 65% were seen once. The CDR3 consists of 15 residues. Germline CDR1 and CDR2: MNHEY and SVGAGI. V shed 6 bases and J shed 0 bases, with 15 bases lying between them. This clone was observed a single time. As yet, its antigen is unknown. Findings and caveats of the study: Roughly 40% of tumor TCR clonotypes were also found in blood.

The TCR was taken from a human donor with advanced basal cell or squamous cell carcinoma (not recorded which). The rearrangement joins TRBV6-5 to TRBJ2-7, with D perhaps matching TRBD2 (6 bases). The starting material was PBMCs, obtained after anti-PD-1 therapy. CDR3 residues: CASSQSGPSSYEQYF. The CDR3 DNA reads as TGTGCCAGCAGCCAGAGCGGGCCGAGCTCCTACGAGCAGTACTTC.